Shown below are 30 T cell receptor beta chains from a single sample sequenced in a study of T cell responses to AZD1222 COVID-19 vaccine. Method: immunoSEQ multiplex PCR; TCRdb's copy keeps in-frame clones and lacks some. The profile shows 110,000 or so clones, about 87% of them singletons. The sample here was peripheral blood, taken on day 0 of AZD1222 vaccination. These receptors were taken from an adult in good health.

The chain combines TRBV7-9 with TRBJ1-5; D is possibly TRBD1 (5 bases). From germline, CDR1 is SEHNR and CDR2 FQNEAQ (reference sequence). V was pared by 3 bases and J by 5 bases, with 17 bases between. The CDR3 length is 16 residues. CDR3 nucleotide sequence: TGTGCCAGCAGCTTGCCAGGGTATTGCCGACATCAGCCCCAGCATTTT. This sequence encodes CASSLPGYCRHQPQHF.

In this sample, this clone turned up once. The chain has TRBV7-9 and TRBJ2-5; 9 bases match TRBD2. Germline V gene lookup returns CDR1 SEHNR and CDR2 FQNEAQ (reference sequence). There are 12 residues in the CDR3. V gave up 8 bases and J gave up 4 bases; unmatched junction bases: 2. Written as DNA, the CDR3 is TGTGCCAGCGGCGGGAGGGGAGAGACCCAGTACTTC. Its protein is CASGGRGETQYF.

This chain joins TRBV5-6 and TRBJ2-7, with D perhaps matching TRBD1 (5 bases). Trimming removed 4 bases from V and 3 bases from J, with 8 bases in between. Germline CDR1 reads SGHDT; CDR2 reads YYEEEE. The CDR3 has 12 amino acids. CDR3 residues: CASSATDYEQYF. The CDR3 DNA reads TGTGCCAGCAGCGCGACAGACTACGAGCAGTACTTC.

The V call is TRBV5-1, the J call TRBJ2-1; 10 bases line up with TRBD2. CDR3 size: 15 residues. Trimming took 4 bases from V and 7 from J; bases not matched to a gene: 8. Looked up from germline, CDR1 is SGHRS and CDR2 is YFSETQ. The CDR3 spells CASSTLAGVENEQFF. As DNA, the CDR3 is TGCGCCAGCAGCACCCTAGCGGGAGTCGAAAATGAGCAGTTCTTC. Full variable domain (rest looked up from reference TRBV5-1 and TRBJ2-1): KAGVTQTPRYLIKTRGQQVTLSCSPISGHRSVSWYQQTPGQGLQFLFEYFSETQRNKGNFPGRFSGRQFSNSRSEMNVSTLELGDSALYLCASSTLAGVENEQFFGPGTRLTVL.

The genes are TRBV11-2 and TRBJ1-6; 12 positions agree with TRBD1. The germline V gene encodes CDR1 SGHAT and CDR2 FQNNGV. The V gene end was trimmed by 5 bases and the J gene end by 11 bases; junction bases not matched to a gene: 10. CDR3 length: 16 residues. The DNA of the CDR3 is TGTGCCAGCAGCCGTTCCGGGACAGGGGGCTCGGCACCCCTCCACTTT. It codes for CASSRSGTGGSAPLHF.

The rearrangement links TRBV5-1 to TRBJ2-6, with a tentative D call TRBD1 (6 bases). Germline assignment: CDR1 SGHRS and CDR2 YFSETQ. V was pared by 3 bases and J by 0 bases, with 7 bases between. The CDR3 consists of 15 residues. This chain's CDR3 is CASSSDSSGANVLTF. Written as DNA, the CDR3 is TGCGCCAGCAGCTCGGACAGCTCTGGGGCCAACGTCCTGACTTTC.

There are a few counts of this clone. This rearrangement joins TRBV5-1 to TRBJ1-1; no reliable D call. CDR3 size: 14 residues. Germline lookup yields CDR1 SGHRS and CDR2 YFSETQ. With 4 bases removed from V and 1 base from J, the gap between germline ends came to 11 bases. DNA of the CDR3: TGCGCCAGCAGCCGTGCGAAAGCGAACACTGAAGCTTTCTTT. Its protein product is CASSRAKANTEAFF.

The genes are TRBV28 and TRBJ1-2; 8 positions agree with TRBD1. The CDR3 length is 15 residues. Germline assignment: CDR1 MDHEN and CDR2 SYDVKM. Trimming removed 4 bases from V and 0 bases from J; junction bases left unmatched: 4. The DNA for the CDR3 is TGTGCCAGCAGTTCGCAGGGGGCAGCTAACTATGGCTACACCTTC. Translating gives CASSSQGAANYGYTF.

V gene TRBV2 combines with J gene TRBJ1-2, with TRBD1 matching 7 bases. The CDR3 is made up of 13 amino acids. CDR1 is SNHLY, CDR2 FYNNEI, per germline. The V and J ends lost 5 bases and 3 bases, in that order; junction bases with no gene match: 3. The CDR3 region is CASSPGTDYGYTF. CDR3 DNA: TGTGCCAGCAGTCCCGGGACAGACTATGGCTACACCTTC. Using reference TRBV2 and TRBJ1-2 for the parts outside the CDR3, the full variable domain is EPEVTQTPSHQVTQMGQEVILRCVPISNHLYFYWYRQILGQKVEFLVSFYNNEISEKSEIFDDQFSVERPDGSNFTLKIRSTKLEDSAMYFCASSPGTDYGYTFGSGTRLTVV.

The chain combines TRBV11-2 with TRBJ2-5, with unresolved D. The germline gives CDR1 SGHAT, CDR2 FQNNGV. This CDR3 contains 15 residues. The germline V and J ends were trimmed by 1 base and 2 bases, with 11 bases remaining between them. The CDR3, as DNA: TGTGCCAGCAGCTTAGCGAGGCTAGGACAAGAGACCCAGTACTTC. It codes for CASSLARLGQETQYF.

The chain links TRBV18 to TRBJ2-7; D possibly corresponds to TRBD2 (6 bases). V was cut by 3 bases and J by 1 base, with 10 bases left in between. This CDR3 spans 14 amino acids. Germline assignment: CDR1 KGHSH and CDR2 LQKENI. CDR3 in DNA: TGTGCCAGCTCACCTCGGGACTTATCCTACGAGCAGTACTTC. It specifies CASSPRDLSYEQYF. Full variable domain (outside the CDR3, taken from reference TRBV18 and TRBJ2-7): NAGVMQNPRHLVRRRGQEARLRCSPMKGHSHVYWYRQLPEEGLKFMVYLQKENIIDESGMPKERFSAEFPKEGPSILRIQQVVRGDSAAYFCASSPRDLSYEQYFGPGTRLTVT.

The CDR3 region is CASGKGNYGYTF. DNA of the CDR3: TGTGCCAGCGGGAAGGGGAACTATGGCTACACCTTC. The V call is TRBV6-5, the J call TRBJ1-2; possibly TRBD1 for D (5 bases). Trimming took 8 bases from V and 2 from J, leaving 9 bases between them. The CDR3 covers 12 residues. Germline loops: CDR1 MNHEY, CDR2 SVGAGI.

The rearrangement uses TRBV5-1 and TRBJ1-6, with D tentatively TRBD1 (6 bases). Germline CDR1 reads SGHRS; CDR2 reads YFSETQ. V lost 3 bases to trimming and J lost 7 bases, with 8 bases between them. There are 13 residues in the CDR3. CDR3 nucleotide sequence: TGCGCCAGCAGCTCAGGACAGAATTCACCCCTCCACTTT. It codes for CASSSGQNSPLHF.

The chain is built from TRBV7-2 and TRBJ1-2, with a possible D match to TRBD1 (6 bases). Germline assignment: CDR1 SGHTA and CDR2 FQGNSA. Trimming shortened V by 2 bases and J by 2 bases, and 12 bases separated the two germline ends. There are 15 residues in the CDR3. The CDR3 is CASSLYDRSNYGYTF. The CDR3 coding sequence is TGTGCCAGCAGCTTATACGACAGGTCCAACTATGGCTACACCTTC.

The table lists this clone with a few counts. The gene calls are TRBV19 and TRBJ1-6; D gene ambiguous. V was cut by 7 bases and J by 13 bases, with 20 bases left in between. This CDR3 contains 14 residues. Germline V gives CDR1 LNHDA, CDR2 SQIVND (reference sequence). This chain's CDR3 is CASNPSRVMSPLHF. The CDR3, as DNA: TGTGCCAGTAATCCATCCCGGGTAATGTCGCCCCTCCACTTT.

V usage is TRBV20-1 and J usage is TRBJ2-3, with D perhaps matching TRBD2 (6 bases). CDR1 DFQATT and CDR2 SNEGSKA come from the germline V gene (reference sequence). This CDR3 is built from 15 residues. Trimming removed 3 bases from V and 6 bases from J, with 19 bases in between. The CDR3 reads CSASLAGLPRDTQYF. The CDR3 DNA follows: TGCAGTGCTAGTCTCGCGGGGCTTCCTAGGGATACGCAGTATTTT.

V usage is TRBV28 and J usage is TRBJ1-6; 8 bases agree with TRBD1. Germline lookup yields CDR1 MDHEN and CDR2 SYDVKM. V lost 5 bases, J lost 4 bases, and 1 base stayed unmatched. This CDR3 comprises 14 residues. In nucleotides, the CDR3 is TGTGCCAGCAGTAGACAGGGGTATAATTCACCCCTCCACTTT. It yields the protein CASSRQGYNSPLHF.

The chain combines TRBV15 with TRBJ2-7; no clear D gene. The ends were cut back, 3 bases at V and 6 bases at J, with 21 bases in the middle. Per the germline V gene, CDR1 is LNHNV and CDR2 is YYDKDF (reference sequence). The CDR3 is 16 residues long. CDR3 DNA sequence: TGTGCCACCAGCAGGGGGTTGAAACTATCACCCTCCGAGCAGTACTTC. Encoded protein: CATSRGLKLSPSEQYF.

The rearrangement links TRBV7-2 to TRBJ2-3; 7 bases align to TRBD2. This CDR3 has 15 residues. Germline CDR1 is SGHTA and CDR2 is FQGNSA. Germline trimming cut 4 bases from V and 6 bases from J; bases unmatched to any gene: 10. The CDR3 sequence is CASSSTGTTRDTQYF. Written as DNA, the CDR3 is TGTGCCAGCAGCTCAACCGGGACTACCCGGGATACGCAGTATTTT.

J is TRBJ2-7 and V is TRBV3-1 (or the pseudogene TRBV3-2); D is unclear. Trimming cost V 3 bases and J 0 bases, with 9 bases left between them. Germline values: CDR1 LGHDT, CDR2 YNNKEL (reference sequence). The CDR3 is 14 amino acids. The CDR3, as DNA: TGTGCCAGCAGCCATGCAAAGACCTCCTACGAGCAGTACTTC. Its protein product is CASSHAKTSYEQYF.

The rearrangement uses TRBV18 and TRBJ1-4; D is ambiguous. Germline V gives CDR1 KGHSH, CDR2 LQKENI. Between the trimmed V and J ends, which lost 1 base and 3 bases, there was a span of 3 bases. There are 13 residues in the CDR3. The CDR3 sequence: CASSPLANEKLFF. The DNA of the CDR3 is TGTGCCAGCTCACCACTCGCTAATGAAAAACTGTTTTTT.

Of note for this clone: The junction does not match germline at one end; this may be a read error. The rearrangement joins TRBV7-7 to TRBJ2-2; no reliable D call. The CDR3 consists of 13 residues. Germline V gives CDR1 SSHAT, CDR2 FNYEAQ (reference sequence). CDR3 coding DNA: TGTGCTAGCAGCTTATCGGAAACCGGGGAGCTGTTTTTT. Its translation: CASSLSETGELFF.

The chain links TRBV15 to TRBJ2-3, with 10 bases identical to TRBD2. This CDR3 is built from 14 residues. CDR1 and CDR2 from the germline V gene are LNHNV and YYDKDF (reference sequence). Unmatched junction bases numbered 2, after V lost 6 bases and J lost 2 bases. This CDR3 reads CATRAGGFTDTQYF. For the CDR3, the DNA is TGTGCCACCAGAGCGGGAGGGTTCACAGATACGCAGTATTTT.

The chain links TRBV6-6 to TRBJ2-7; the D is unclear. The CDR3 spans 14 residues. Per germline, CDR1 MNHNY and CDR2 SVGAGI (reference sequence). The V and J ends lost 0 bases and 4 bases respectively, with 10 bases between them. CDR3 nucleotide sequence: TGTGCCAGCAGTTACTCGAAGACTTCTTACGAGCAGTACTTC. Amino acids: CASSYSKTSYEQYF.

The CDR3 DNA sequence: TGTGCCAGCACCTTCGCGGGAGTCCGGGAGACCCAGTACTTC. The encoded protein is CASTFAGVRETQYF. The rearrangement links TRBV2 to TRBJ2-5; 7 bases match TRBD2. The CDR3 length is 14 residues. V gave up 7 bases and J gave up 5 bases; unmatched junction bases: 10. Germline V gene lookup returns CDR1 SNHLY and CDR2 FYNNEI.

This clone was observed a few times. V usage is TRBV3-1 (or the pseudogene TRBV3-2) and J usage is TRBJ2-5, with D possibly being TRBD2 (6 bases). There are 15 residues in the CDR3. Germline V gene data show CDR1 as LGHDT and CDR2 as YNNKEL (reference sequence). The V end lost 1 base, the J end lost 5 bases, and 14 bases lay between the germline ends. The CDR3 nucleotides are TGTGCCAGCAGCCAAGGAGGACTCGCGGGGGAGACCCAGTACTTC. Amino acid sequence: CASSQGGLAGETQYF.

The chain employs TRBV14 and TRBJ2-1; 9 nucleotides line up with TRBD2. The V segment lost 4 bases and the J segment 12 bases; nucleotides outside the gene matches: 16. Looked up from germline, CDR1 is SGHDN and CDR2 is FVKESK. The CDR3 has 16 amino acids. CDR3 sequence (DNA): TGTGCCAGCAGCCCACTGGCGGGAGGGCTTGCCTCGAGGCAGTTCTTC. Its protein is CASSPLAGGLASRQFF.

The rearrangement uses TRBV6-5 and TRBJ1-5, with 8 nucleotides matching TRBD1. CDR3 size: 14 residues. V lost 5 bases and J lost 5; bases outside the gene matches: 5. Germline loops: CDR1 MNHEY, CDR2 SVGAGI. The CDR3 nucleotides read TGTGCCAGCAGTCAAACAGGGGGTCATCAGCCCCAGCATTTT. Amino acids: CASSQTGGHQPQHF.

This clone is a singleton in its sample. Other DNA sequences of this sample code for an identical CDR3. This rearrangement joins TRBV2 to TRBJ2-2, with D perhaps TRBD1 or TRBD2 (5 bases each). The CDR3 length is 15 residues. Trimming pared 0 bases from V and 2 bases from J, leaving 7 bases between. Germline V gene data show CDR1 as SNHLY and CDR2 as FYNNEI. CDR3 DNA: TGTGCCAGCAGTGAAGCGGGGGTAAACACCGGGGAGCTGTTTTTT. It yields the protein CASSEAGVNTGELFF. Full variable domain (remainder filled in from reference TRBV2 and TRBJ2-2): EPEVTQTPSHQVTQMGQEVILRCVPISNHLYFYWYRQILGQKVEFLVSFYNNEISEKSEIFDDQFSVERPDGSNFTLKIRSTKLEDSAMYFCASSEAGVNTGELFFGEGSRLTVL.

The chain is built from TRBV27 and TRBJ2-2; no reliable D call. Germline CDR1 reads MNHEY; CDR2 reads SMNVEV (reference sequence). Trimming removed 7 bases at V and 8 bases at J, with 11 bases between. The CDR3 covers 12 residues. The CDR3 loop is CASKVPGGELFF. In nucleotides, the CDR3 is TGTGCCAGCAAAGTTCCCGGGGGGGAGCTGTTTTTT.